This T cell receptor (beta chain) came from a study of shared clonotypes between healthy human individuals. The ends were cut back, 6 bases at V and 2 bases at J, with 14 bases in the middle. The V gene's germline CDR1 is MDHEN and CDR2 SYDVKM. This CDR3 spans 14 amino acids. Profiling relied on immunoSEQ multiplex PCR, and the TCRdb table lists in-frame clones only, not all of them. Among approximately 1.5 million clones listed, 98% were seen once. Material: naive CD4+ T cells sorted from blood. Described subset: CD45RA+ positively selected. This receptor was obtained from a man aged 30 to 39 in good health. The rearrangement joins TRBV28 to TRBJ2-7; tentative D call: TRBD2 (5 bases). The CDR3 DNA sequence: TGTGCCAGCAGCAATCGGGGATATACCTACGAGCAGTACTTC. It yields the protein CASSNRGYTYEQYF.